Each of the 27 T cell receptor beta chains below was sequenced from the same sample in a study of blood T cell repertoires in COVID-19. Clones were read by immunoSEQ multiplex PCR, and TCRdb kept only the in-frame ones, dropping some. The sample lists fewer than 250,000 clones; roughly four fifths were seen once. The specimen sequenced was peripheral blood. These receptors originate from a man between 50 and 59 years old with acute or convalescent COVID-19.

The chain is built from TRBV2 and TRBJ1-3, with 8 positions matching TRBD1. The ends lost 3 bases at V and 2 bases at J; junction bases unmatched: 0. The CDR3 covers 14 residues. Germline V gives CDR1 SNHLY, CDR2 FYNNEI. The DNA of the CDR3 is TGTGCCAGCAGTGACAGGGGGCCTGGAAACACCATATATTTT. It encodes CASSDRGPGNTIYF. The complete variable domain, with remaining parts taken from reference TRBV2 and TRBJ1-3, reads EPEVTQTPSHQVTQMGQEVILRCVPISNHLYFYWYRQILGQKVEFLVSFYNNEISEKSEIFDDQFSVERPDGSNFTLKIRSTKLEDSAMYFCASSDRGPGNTIYFGEGSWLTVV.

DNA of the CDR3: TGTGCCAGCAGTCCAATAGCGGGAGGTGACACCGGGGAGCTGTTTTTT. This translates into CASSPIAGGDTGELFF. V is TRBV28 and J is TRBJ2-2; 10 bases are shared with TRBD2. This CDR3 is 16 amino acids long. The germline CDR1 and CDR2 sequences are MDHEN and SYDVKM. V was pared by 5 bases and J by 3 bases, with 6 bases of the junction left unmatched.

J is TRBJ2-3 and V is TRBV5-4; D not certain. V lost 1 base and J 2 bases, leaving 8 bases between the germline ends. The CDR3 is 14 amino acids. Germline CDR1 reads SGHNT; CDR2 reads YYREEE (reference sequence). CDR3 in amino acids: CASSLYQYTDTQYF. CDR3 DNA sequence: TGTGCCAGCAGCTTGTATCAGTACACAGATACGCAGTATTTT.

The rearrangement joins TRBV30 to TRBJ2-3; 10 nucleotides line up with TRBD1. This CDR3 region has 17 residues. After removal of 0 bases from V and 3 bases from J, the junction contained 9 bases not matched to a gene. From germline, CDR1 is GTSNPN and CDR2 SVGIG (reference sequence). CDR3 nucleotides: TGTGCCTGGAGTGTCCGGGAGACAGGGGGCAGAACAGATACGCAGTATTTT. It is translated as CAWSVRETGGRTDTQYF.

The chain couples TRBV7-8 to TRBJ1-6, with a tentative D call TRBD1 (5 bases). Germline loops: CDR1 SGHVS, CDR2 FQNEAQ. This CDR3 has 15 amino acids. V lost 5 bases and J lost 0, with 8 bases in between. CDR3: CASSGASSYNSPLHF. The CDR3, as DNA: TGTGCCAGCAGCGGGGCGAGCTCCTATAATTCACCCCTCCACTTT.

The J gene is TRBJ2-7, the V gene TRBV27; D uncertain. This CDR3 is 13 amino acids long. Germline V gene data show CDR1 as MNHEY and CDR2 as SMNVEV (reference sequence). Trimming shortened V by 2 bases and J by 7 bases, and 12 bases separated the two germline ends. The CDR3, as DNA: TGTGCCAGCAGTTTAGACTCTTTGAATGAGCAGTACTTC. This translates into CASSLDSLNEQYF.

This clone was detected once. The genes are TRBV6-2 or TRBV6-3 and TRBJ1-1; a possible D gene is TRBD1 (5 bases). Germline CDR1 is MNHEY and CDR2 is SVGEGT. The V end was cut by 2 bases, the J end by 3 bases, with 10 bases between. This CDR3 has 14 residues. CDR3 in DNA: TGTGCCAGCAGTTACCTGGCGGGGGACACTGAAGCTTTCTTT. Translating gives CASSYLAGDTEAFF.

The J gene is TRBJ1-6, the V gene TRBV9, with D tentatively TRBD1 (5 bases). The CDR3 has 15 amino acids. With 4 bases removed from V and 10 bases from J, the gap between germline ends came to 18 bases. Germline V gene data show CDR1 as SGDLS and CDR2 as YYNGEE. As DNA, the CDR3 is TGTGCCAGCAGCTCCCGACTCGGGGGGTTCTCACCCCTCCACTTT. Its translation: CASSSRLGGFSPLHF.

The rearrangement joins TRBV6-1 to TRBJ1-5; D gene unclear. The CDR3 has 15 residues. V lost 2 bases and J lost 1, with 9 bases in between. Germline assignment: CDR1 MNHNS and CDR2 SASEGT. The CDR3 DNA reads TGTGCCAGCAGTGAACCCACTGTAAGCAATCAGCCCCAGCATTTT. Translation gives CASSEPTVSNQPQHF.

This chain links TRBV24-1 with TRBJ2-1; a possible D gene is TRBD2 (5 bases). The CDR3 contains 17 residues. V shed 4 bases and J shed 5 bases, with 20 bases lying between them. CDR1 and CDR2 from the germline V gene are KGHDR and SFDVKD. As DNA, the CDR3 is TGTGCCACCAGTGACGGGTGGGCCGGGATTTCCGACAATGAGCAGTTCTTC. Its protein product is CATSDGWAGISDNEQFF.

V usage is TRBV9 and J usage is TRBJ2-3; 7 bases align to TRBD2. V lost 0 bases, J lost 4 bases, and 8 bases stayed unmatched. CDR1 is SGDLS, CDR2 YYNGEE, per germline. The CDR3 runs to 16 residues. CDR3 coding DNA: TGTGCCAGCAGCGTAGCGGGGCGGGAGAGGGCAGATACGCAGTATTTT. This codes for CASSVAGRERADTQYF.

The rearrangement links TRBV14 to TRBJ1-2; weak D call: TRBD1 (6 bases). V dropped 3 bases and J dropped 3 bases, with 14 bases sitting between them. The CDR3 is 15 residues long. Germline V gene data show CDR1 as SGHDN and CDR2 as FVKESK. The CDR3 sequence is CASSQATGLDYGYTF. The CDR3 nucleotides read TGTGCCAGCAGCCAGGCTACAGGGCTCGACTATGGCTACACCTTC.

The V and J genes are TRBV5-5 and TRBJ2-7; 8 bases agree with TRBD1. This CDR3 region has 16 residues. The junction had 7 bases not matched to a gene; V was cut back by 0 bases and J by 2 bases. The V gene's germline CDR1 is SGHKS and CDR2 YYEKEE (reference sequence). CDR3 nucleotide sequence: TGTGCCAGCAGCTTGGGGAAAGGACAGGGCACCTACGAGCAGTACTTC. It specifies CASSLGKGQGTYEQYF.

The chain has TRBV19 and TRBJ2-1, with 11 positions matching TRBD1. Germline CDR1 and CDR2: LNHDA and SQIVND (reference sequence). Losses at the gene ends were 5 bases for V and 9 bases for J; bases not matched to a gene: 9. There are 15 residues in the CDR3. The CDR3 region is CASSYPDRGLSEQFF. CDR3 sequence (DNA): TGTGCCAGTAGTTACCCGGACAGGGGGCTGAGTGAGCAGTTCTTC.

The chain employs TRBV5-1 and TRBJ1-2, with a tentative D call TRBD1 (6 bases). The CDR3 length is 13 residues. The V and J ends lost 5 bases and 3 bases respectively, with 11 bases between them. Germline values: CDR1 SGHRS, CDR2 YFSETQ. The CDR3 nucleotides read TGCGCCAGCAGTTTGTCAGGGGACTATGGCTACACCTTC. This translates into CASSLSGDYGYTF.

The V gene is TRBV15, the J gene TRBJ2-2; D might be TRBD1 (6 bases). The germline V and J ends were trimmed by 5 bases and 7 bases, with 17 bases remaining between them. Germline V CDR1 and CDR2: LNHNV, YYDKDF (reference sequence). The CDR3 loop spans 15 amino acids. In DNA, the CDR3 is TGTGCCACCAGCCCCCGTGGGGGCCACTTCGGGGAGCTGTTTTTT. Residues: CATSPRGGHFGELFF.

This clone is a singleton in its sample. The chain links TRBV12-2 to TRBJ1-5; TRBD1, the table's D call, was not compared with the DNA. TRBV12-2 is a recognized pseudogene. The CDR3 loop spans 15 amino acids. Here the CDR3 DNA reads TGTGCAAGTCGCATCCGGGACAGACCTAATCAGCCCCAGCATTTT. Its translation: CASRIRDRPNQPQHF.

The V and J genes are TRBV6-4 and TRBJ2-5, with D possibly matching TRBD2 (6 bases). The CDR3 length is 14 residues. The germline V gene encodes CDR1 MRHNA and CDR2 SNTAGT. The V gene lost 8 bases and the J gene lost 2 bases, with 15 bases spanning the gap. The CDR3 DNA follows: TGTGCCAGCCCGGGGCTAGCGTTGCAAGAGACCCAGTACTTC. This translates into CASPGLALQETQYF.

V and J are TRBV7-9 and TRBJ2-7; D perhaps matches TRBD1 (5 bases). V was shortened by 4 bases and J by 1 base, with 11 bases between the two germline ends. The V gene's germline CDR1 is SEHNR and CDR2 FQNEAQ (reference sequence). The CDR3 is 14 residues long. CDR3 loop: CASSSPQGSYEQYF. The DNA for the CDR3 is TGTGCCAGCAGCTCCCCGCAGGGTTCCTACGAGCAGTACTTC.

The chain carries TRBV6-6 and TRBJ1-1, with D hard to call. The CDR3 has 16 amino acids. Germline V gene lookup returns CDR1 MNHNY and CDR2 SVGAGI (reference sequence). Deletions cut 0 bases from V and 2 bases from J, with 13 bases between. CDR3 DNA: TGTGCCAGCAGTTACTCGATAGAGGCTCCTAACACTGAAGCTTTCTTT. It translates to CASSYSIEAPNTEAFF.

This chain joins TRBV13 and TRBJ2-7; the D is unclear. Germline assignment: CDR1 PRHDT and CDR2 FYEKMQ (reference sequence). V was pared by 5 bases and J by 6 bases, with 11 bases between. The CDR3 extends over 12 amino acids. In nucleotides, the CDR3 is TGTGCCAGCAGCGTGAACAGCCTCGAGCAGTACTTC. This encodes CASSVNSLEQYF.

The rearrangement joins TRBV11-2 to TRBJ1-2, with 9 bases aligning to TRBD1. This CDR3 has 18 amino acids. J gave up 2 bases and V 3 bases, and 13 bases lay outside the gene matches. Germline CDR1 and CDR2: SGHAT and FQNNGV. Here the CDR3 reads CASSFATGTGWRNYGYTF. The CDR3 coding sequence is TGTGCCAGCAGCTTTGCGACCGGGACAGGGTGGAGGAACTATGGCTACACCTTC.

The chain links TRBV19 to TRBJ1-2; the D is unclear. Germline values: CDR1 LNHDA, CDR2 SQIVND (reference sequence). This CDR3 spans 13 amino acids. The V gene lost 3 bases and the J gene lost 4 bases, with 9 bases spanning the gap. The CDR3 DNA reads TGTGCCAGTAGTATCTCGGTTTTCTATGGCTACACCTTC. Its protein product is CASSISVFYGYTF.

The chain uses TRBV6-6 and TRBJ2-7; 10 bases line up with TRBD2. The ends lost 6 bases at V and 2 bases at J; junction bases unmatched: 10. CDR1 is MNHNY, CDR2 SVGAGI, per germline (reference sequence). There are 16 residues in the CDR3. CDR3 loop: CASRPLAGGGAYEQYF. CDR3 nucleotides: TGTGCCAGCAGACCCTTAGCGGGAGGAGGGGCCTACGAGCAGTACTTC.

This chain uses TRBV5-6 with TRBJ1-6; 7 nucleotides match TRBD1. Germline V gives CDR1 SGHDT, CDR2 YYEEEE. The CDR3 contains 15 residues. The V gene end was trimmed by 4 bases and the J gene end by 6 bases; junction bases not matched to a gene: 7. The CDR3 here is CASSTQGTANSPLHF. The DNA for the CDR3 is TGTGCCAGCAGCACGCAAGGGACAGCTAATTCACCCCTCCACTTT.

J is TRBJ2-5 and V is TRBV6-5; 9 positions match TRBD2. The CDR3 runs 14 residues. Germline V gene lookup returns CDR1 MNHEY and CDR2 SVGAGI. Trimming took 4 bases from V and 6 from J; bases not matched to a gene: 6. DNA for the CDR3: TGTGCCAGCAGTTCCGGGACTAGCAAAAAGACCCAGTACTTC. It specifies CASSSGTSKKTQYF.

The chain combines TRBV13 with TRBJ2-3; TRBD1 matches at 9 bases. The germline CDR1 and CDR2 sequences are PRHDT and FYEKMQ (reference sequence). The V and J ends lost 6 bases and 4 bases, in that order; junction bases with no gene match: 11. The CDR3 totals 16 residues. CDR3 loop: CASRQTTGGVPDTQYF. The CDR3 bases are TGTGCCAGCAGACAAACCACAGGGGGCGTCCCAGATACGCAGTATTTT. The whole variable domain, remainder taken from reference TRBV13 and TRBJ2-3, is AAGVIQSPRHLIKEKRETATLKCYPIPRHDTVYWYQQGPGQDPQFLISFYEKMQSDKGSIPDRFSAQQFSDYHSELNMSSLELGDSALYFCASRQTTGGVPDTQYFGPGTRLTVL.